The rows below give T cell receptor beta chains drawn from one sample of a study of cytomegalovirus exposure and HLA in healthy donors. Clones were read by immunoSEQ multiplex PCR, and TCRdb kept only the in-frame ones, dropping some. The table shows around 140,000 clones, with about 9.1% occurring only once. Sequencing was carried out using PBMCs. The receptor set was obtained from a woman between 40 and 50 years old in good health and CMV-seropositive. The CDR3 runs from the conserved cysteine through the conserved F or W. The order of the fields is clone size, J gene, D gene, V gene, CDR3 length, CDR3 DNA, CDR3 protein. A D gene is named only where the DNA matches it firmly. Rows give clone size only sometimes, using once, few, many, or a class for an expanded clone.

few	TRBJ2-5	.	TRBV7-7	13	TGTGCCAGCAGCTTCCGCCTCGAGGAGACCCAGTACTTC	CASSFRLEETQYF
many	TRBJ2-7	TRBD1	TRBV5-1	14	TGCGCCAGCAGCTTGTCCCTGGGACAGACCCAGCAGTACTTC	CASSLSLGQTQQYF
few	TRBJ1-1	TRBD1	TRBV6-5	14	TGTGCCAGCACCTACAGGGGCCTGAACACTGAAGCTTTCTTT	CASTYRGLNTEAFF
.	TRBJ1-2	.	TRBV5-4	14	TGTGCCAGCAGCTTGTCTACGCTTCTCTATGGCTACACCTTC	CASSLSTLLYGYTF
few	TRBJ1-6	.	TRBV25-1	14	TGTGCCAGCAGTGCGGACAACTATAATTCACCCCTCCACTTT	CASSADNYNSPLHF
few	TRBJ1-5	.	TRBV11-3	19	TGTGCCAGCAGCCACCTTCGGATATCAGGGAAGTTCAGCAATCAGCCCCAGCATTTT	CASSHLRISGKFSNQPQHF
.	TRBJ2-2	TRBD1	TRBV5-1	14	TGCGCCAGCAGCCGGACAGGGGGGACCGGGGAGCTGTTTTTT	CASSRTGGTGELFF
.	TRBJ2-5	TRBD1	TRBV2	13	TGTGCCAGCAGCAGGACAGGGGAAGAGACCCAGTACTTC	CASSRTGEETQYF
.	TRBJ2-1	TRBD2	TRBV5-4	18	TGTGCCAGCAGCTCTGGACTAGCGGGGGGCGAGGGTCACAATGAGCAGTTCTTC	CASSSGLAGGEGHNEQFF
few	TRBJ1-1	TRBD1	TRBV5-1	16	TGCGCCAGCAGCTTGGGGACAGGGGGGATGAACACTGAAGCTTTCTTT	CASSLGTGGMNTEAFF
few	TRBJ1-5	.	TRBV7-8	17	TGTGCCAGCAGCCACGGTTCGGGACTCAGAGGCAATCAGCCCCAGCATTTT	CASSHGSGLRGNQPQHF
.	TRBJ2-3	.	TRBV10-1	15	TGCGCCAGCAGTGCGGCCCTAGTGAGGCCAGATACGCAGTATTTT	CASSAALVRPDTQYF
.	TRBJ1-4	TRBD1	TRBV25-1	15	TGTGCCAGCAGTGGGCTGACAGGGCCTAATGAAAAACTGTTTTTT	CASSGLTGPNEKLFF
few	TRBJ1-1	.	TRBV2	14	TGTGCCAGCAGTCCCGAAGAGATGAACACTGAAGCTTTCTTT	CASSPEEMNTEAFF
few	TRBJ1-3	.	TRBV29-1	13	TGCAGCGTTCAGGGTTTGGCTGGAAACACCATATATTTT	CSVQGLAGNTIYF
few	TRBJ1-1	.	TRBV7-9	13	TGTGCCAGCAGCTTTACCGGGGAGGCTGAAGCTTTCTTT	CASSFTGEAEAFF
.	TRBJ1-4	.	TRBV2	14	TGTGCCAGCCAGGTTACAACAACTAATGAAAAACTGTTTTTT	CASQVTTTNEKLFF
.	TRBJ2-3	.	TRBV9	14	TGTGCCAGCAGCGACGGGGGTTTTGGGCGTACGCAGTATTTT	CASSDGGFGRTQYF
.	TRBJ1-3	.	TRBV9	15	TGTGCCAGCAGCGTAGAGCGGAGCTCTGGAAACACCATATATTTT	CASSVERSSGNTIYF
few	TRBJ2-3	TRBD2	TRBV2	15	TGTGCCAGCAGTGAGGCAGCGGGGGGCACAGATACGCAGTATTTT	CASSEAAGGTDTQYF
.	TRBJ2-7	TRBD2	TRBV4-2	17	TGTGCCAGCAGCCACCTCCGCCCAGCGGGGCCTTCCTACGAGCAGTACTTC	CASSHLRPAGPSYEQYF
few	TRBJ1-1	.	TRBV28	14	TGTGCCAGCAGTTTTCTGGCCTCCTACACTGAAGCTTTCTTT	CASSFLASYTEAFF
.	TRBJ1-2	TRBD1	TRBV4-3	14	TGCGCCAGCAGCCTCGGACAGGGGGCGAATGGCTACACCTTC	CASSLGQGANGYTF
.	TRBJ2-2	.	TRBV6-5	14	TGTGCCAGCAGCCCTAACTCGATTACCGGGGAGCTGTTTTTT	CASSPNSITGELFF
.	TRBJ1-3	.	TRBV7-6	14	TGTGCCAGCAGCTTAGGAGGAGCTGGAAACACCATATATTTT	CASSLGGAGNTIYF
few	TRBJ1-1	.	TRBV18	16	TGTGCCAGCTCACCACAAGGGGCTGGAGCGAACACTGAAGCTTTCTTT	CASSPQGAGANTEAFF
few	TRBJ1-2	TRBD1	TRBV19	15	TGTGCCAGTAGTCCTCTAGGACAGGGGAACTATGGCTACACCTTC	CASSPLGQGNYGYTF
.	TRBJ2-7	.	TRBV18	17	TGTGCCAGCTCACCCCCCCCGGGCAGGGCTAGCTCCTACGAGCAGTACTTC	CASSPPPGRASSYEQYF
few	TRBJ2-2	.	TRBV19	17	TGTGCCAGTAGTCTTACTGGGGGGGGCCCCGGCACCGGGGAGCTGTTTTTT	CASSLTGGGPGTGELFF
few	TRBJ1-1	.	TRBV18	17	TGTGCCAGCTCACCACTCGGTACGCTCACAGGGAACACTGAAGCTTTCTTT	CASSPLGTLTGNTEAFF
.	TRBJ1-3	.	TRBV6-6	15	TGTGCCAGCAGCTCGGACAGTCTCTCTGGAAACACCATATATTTT	CASSSDSLSGNTIYF
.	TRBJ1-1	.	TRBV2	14	TGTGCCAGTTCAAAACAGGAGATGAACACTGAAGCTTTCTTT	CASSKQEMNTEAFF
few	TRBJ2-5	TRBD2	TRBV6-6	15	TGTGCCAGCTCCTTTCCGGGGGGGTTACAAGAGACCCAGTACTTC	CASSFPGGLQETQYF
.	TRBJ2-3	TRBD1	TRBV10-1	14	TGCGCCAGCAGCCGGGACAGCCACACAGATACGCAGTATTTT	CASSRDSHTDTQYF
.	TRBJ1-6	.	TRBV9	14	TGTGCCAGCAGCGTAGGGCTACAGGGATCACCCCTCCACTTT	CASSVGLQGSPLHF
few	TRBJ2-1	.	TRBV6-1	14	TGTGCCAGCAGTGAAGGTGTCGCGCACAATGAGCAGTTCTTC	CASSEGVAHNEQFF
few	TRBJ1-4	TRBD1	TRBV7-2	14	TGTGCCAGCAGCTTTGGGACAGTAGGAGAAAAACTGTTTTTT	CASSFGTVGEKLFF
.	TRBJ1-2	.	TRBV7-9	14	TGTGCCAGCATCCTGACAGGAGTAAACTATGGCTACACCTTC	CASILTGVNYGYTF
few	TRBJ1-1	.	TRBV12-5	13	TGTGCTAGTGGTTTGGGGGCCAACACTGAAGCTTTCTTT	CASGLGANTEAFF
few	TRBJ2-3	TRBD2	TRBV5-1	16	TGCGCCAGCAGCTTGATCTGGCGGGGGGGCACAGATACGCAGTATTTT	CASSLIWRGGTDTQYF
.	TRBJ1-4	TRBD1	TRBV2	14	TGTGCCAGCAGTCTGACTGGACAGGGTGAAAAACTGTTTTTT	CASSLTGQGEKLFF
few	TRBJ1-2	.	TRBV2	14	TGTGCCAGCAGTGCCAGGGGAGGGACCTATGGCTACACCTTC	CASSARGGTYGYTF
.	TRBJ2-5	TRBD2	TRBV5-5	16	TGTGCCAGCAGCTTGGTGGCGGGGGGCGGACAAGAGACCCAGTACTTC	CASSLVAGGGQETQYF
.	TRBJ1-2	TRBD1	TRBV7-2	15	TGTGCCAGCAGCTTACAGGACAGGTGGGGGAATGGCTACACCTTC	CASSLQDRWGNGYTF
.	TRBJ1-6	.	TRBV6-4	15	TGTGCCAGCAGTGTCACAGGGACCGCTAATTCACCCCTCCACTTT	CASSVTGTANSPLHF
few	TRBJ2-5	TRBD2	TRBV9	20	TGTGCCAGCAGCGTAGCGTCCGGACTAGCGGGGTATCCCGGCCAAGAGACCCAGTACTTC	CASSVASGLAGYPGQETQYF
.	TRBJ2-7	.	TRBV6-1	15	TGTGCCAGCAGTGACGGGACTCAATTCGCCTACGAGCAGTACTTC	CASSDGTQFAYEQYF
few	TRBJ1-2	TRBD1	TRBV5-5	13	TGTGCCAGCAGCTTTGGGACAGCACATGGCTACACCTTC	CASSFGTAHGYTF
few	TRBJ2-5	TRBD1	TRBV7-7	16	TGTGCCAGCAGCTCCTTGAAAACAGGGGATCGAGAGACCCAGTACTTC	CASSSLKTGDRETQYF
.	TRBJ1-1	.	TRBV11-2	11	TGTGCCAGCAGCTTAGACAGGAAAGCTTTCTTT	CASSLDRKAFF
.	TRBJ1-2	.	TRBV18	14	TGTGCCAGCTCGTTCTCAGGGGATAACTATGGCTACACCTTC	CASSFSGDNYGYTF
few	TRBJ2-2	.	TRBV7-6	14	TGTGCCAGCAGCTTAGGGGAGAGGGCCGGGGAGCTGTTTTTT	CASSLGERAGELFF
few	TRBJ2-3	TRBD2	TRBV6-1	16	TGTGCCAGCAGTGAAGTAGCGGGGATAAGCACAGATACGCAGTATTTT	CASSEVAGISTDTQYF
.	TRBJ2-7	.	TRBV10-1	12	TGCGCCAGCAGTGAGTCGACTAGTAAGCAGTACTTC	CASSESTSKQYF
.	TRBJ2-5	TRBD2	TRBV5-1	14	TGCGCCAGCAGCTTCGGGACTAGCGAAGAGACCCAGTACTTC	CASSFGTSEETQYF
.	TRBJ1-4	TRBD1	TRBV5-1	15	TGCGCCAGCAGCTTGGAGGGACAGGGTGACGAAAAACTGTTTTTT	CASSLEGQGDEKLFF
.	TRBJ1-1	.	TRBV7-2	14	TGTGCCAGCAGCTTAACAAGGGGTGCGAAGGAAGCTTTCTTT	CASSLTRGAKEAFF
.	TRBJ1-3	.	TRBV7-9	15	TGTGCCAGCAGATCGGGACTGTACTCTGGAAACACCATATATTTT	CASRSGLYSGNTIYF
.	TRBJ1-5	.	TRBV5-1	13	TGCGCCAGCAGCCCCCTTCCCAATCAGCCCCAGCATTTT	CASSPLPNQPQHF